One and the same sample provided the 30 T cell receptor beta chains below, sequenced in a study of T cell responses to AZD1222 COVID-19 vaccine. The repertoire was sequenced with immunoSEQ multiplex PCR; TCRdb's copy has only in-frame clones and lacks some. This sample has about 140,000 clones; roughly 90% occur once, and the top ten carry about 2.7%. Here the sequenced sample was peripheral blood, taken on day 0 of AZD1222 vaccination. Receptors were obtained from an adult in good health.

This sequence joins TRBV5-4 and TRBJ2-1; TRBD1 might be the D (6 bases). The V gene's germline CDR1 is SGHNT and CDR2 YYREEE (reference sequence). The length of the CDR3 is 16 residues. V dropped 4 bases and J dropped 0 bases, with 14 bases sitting between them. CDR3 amino acids: CASSRLGTYSYNEQFF. The CDR3 nucleotides are TGTGCCAGCAGCCGCTTGGGGACATACTCCTACAATGAGCAGTTCTTC.

The chain couples TRBV5-1 to TRBJ2-7; D is unclear. Trimming shortened V by 4 bases and J by 2 bases, and 10 bases separated the two germline ends. This CDR3 region has 13 residues. Germline assignment: CDR1 SGHRS and CDR2 YFSETQ. Here the CDR3 reads CASSPLGTYEQYF. CDR3 DNA sequence: TGCGCCAGCAGCCCCTTGGGAACCTACGAGCAGTACTTC.

The chain links TRBV6-1 to TRBJ2-1; the match to TRBD1 covers 7 bases. The V segment lost 4 bases and the J segment 0 bases; nucleotides outside the gene matches: 12. Germline CDR1 reads MNHNS; CDR2 reads SASEGT. The length of the CDR3 is 18 residues. The CDR3: CASSGSTTGSDSYNEQFF. DNA of the CDR3: TGTGCCAGCAGTGGCTCCACGACAGGGTCCGACTCCTACAATGAGCAGTTCTTC.

DNA of the CDR3: TGTGCCAGCAGTTTGGGGAGGAGGGTCTTTGGGACAGATACGCAGTATTTT. The encoded protein is CASSLGRRVFGTDTQYF. The chain links TRBV28 to TRBJ2-3; a possible D gene is TRBD2 (6 bases). V was pared by 3 bases and J by 3 bases, with 19 bases between. Germline V CDR1 and CDR2: MDHEN, SYDVKM. The CDR3 runs to 17 residues.

The chain is built from TRBV7-9 and TRBJ2-1; D remains unclear. Trimming pared 3 bases from V and 12 bases from J, leaving 12 bases between. There are 12 residues in the CDR3. Germline assignment: CDR1 SEHNR and CDR2 FQNEAQ (reference sequence). The CDR3 loop is CASSFAGYGQFF. The CDR3 DNA sequence: TGTGCCAGCAGCTTTGCTGGGTATGGGCAGTTCTTC.

This clone has just a few counts. The V and J genes are TRBV28 and TRBJ2-7; 13 bases are a match to TRBD2. The J segment lost 11 bases and the V segment lost 6 bases, leaving 10 bases of the junction unmatched. The germline V gene has CDR1 MDHEN and CDR2 SYDVKM. The CDR3 totals 14 residues. CDR3 DNA: TGTGCCAGCAGCTCACCGGGACTAGCGGGACGGGAGTACTTC. Encoded protein: CASSSPGLAGREYF.

The rearrangement uses TRBV5-4 and TRBJ2-1, with 13 nucleotides matching TRBD2. V was pared by 1 base and J by 0 bases, with 7 bases of the junction left unmatched. CDR3 length: 19 residues. CDR1 is SGHNT, CDR2 YYREEE, per germline (reference sequence). CDR3 residues: CASSLWGLAGRSSYNEQFF. DNA of the CDR3: TGTGCCAGCAGCTTGTGGGGACTAGCGGGAAGGAGCTCCTACAATGAGCAGTTCTTC. Full variable domain (remainder filled in from reference TRBV5-4 and TRBJ2-1): ETGVTQSPTHLIKTRGQQVTLRCSSQSGHNTVSWYQQALGQGPQFIFQYYREEENGRGNFPPRFSGLQFPNYSSELNVNALELDDSALYLCASSLWGLAGRSSYNEQFFGPGTRLTVL.

This clone was found a few times. V gene TRBV6-5 combines with J gene TRBJ2-3, with D perhaps matching TRBD1 or TRBD2 (5 bases each). The CDR3 consists of 14 residues. Trimming left V 2 bases short and J 6 bases short, with 12 bases between. CDR1 is MNHEY and CDR2 is SVGAGI in the germline V gene. The CDR3 DNA reads TGTGCCAGCAGTTACGGGACCGCCCGGGATACGCAGTATTTT. Encoded protein: CASSYGTARDTQYF.

In DNA form, the CDR3 reads TGTGCCAGCAGCGTAAAGGCGAGGGACAGATTTCGTGAGCAGTTCTTC. Amino acids: CASSVKARDRFREQFF. V usage is TRBV9 and J usage is TRBJ2-1, with 7 bases that match TRBD1. CDR1 and CDR2 from the germline V gene are SGDLS and YYNGEE. CDR3 length equals 16 residues. The ends lost 1 base at V and 9 bases at J; junction bases unmatched: 13.

The chain uses TRBV24-1 and TRBJ2-1, with 12 bases lining up with TRBD2. V was pared by 5 bases and J by 8 bases, with 9 bases of the junction left unmatched. The length of the CDR3 is 16 residues. CDR1 and CDR2 (germline): KGHDR, SFDVKD. In nucleotides, the CDR3 is TGTGCCACCAGTGCTCGAGCTGGACTAGCGGGATATGAGCAGTTCTTC. It specifies CATSARAGLAGYEQFF.

The DNA of the CDR3 is TGCGCCAGCAGCCAAGGGACAGCCGAAGCTTTCTTT. This sequence encodes CASSQGTAEAFF. The chain employs TRBV4-1 and TRBJ1-1; TRBD1 might be the D (6 bases). The V gene lost 1 base and the J gene lost 8 bases, with 8 bases spanning the gap. The length of the CDR3 is 12 residues. The germline V gene encodes CDR1 MGHRA and CDR2 YSYEKL.

V usage is TRBV6-5 and J usage is TRBJ2-3; 10 nucleotides align to TRBD2. The V gene end was trimmed by 4 bases and the J gene end by 5 bases; junction bases not matched to a gene: 6. The CDR3 is 15 residues long. The germline CDR1 and CDR2 sequences are MNHEY and SVGAGI. The CDR3 loop is CASSSRLAGGDTQYF. The CDR3, as DNA: TGTGCCAGCAGTTCCAGACTAGCGGGCGGAGATACGCAGTATTTT.

Points on this clone: Germline is not matched at one junction end, which may reflect a read error. The J gene is TRBJ1-5, the V gene TRBV19; D gene unclear. CDR1 is LNHDA and CDR2 is SQIVND in the germline V gene (reference sequence). CDR3 length equals 11 residues. CDR3 bases: TGTGCCAGTAGAATAGATCAGCCCCAGCATTTT. This translates into CASRIDQPQHF.

DNA for the CDR3: TGCAGCGTAGACGGCCTCAACACTGAAGCTTTCTTT. This encodes CSVDGLNTEAFF. The chain is built from TRBV29-1 and TRBJ1-1; D is uncertain. V dropped 6 bases and J dropped 2 bases, with 10 bases sitting between them. CDR1 and CDR2 (germline): SQVTM, ANQGSEA. CDR3 length: 12 residues.

Note on this clone: The junction differs from germline at one of its ends, possibly a read error. The rearrangement uses TRBV7-7 and TRBJ2-1, with 10 bases fitting TRBD2. Looked up from germline, CDR1 is SSHAT and CDR2 is FNYEAQ (reference sequence). This CDR3 is built from 15 residues. This CDR3 is CASSSLAGVFNEQFF. In nucleotides, the CDR3 is TGTGCTAGCAGCTCCCTAGCGGGGGTATTCAATGAGCAGTTCTTC.

V gene TRBV5-6 combines with J gene TRBJ2-1, with 8 bases matching TRBD2. CDR3 length: 14 residues. Germline V gene lookup returns CDR1 SGHDT and CDR2 YYEEEE. The trim removed 10 bases at V and 4 bases at J, leaving 10 bases unmatched. CDR3 sequence: CASLRGEIYNEQFF. The CDR3, as DNA: TGTGCCTCCCTGCGGGGGGAAATTTACAATGAGCAGTTCTTC.

This sequence joins TRBV6-5 and TRBJ2-5, with D possibly being TRBD1 (5 bases). The germline V gene encodes CDR1 MNHEY and CDR2 SVGAGI. The CDR3 is made up of 13 amino acids. V lost 6 bases, J lost 3 bases, and 11 bases lay in between. This CDR3 reads CASSRTRKETQYF. In DNA, the CDR3 is TGTGCCAGCAGCCGGACACGAAAAGAGACCCAGTACTTC.

This chain uses TRBV7-2 with TRBJ2-3; no firm D call. The V end lost 5 bases, the J end lost 0 bases, and 9 bases lay between the germline ends. The CDR3 length is 14 residues. The V gene's germline CDR1 is SGHTA and CDR2 FQGNSA. The DNA of the CDR3 is TGTGCCAGCAGCCCGACAACTAGCACAGATACGCAGTATTTT. Amino acid sequence: CASSPTTSTDTQYF. Complete variable domain (other parts from reference TRBV7-2 and TRBJ2-3): GAGVSQSPSNKVTEKGKDVELRCDPISGHTALYWYRQSLGQGLEFLIYFQGNSAPDKSGLPSDRFSAERTGGSVSTLTIQRTQQEDSAVYLCASSPTTSTDTQYFGPGTRLTVL.

The rearrangement joins TRBV7-2 to TRBJ1-2; D is unresolved. The CDR3 runs 14 residues. Trimming stripped 2 bases from V and 2 bases from J, with 9 bases between. Germline V gene lookup returns CDR1 SGHTA and CDR2 FQGNSA. CDR3 region: CASSLKGINYGYTF. The CDR3 DNA is TGTGCCAGCAGCTTAAAGGGCATAAACTATGGCTACACCTTC.

V is TRBV19 and J is TRBJ1-4, with D perhaps TRBD1 (5 bases). This CDR3 contains 16 residues. V shed 5 bases and J shed 5 bases, with 18 bases lying between them. Germline V lookup: CDR1 LNHDA, CDR2 SQIVND (reference sequence). CDR3 coding DNA: TGTGCCAGTAGTCTGCAGGTGGGCAGGGTAAATGAAAAACTGTTTTTT. Its translation is CASSLQVGRVNEKLFF.

CDR3 bases: TGTGCCAGCAGTTTAAGTACGGGAAGCAATCAGCCCCAGCATTTT. Protein product: CASSLSTGSNQPQHF. The chain carries TRBV28 and TRBJ1-5, with no clear D. With 2 bases removed from V and 1 base from J, the gap between germline ends came to 9 bases. This CDR3 spans 15 amino acids. The germline V gene has CDR1 MDHEN and CDR2 SYDVKM.

V and J are TRBV6-6 and TRBJ1-1, with TRBD1 matching 9 bases. Germline V gene sequence: CDR1 MNHNY, CDR2 SVGAGI (reference sequence). Trimming removed 1 base from V and 4 bases from J; junction bases left unmatched: 4. The CDR3 spans 15 residues. CDR3 sequence: CASSYLQGAATEAFF. CDR3 nucleotide sequence: TGTGCCAGCAGTTACTTACAGGGGGCAGCCACTGAAGCTTTCTTT.

Comments on this clone: This same CDR3 is encoded by further DNA sequences in the sample. J is TRBJ2-3 and V is TRBV2; D remains ambiguous. Trimming removed 8 bases at V and 6 bases at J, with 6 bases between. The CDR3 is 10 residues long. Germline lookup yields CDR1 SNHLY and CDR2 FYNNEI. The CDR3, as DNA: TGTGCCAGCGAACGGGATACGCAGTATTTT. The encoded protein is CASERDTQYF. The whole variable domain, filled in from reference TRBV2 and TRBJ2-3, reads EPEVTQTPSHQVTQMGQEVILRCVPISNHLYFYWYRQILGQKVEFLVSFYNNEISEKSEIFDDQFSVERPDGSNFTLKIRSTKLEDSAMYFCASERDTQYFGPGTRLTVL.

The rearrangement links TRBV27 to TRBJ2-3; 8 nucleotides line up with TRBD2. CDR3 size: 16 residues. V gave up 6 bases and J gave up 6 bases; unmatched junction bases: 14. Per the germline V gene, CDR1 is MNHEY and CDR2 is SMNVEV (reference sequence). The CDR3 bases are TGTGCCAGCAGCCCCTATAGCGGGGAACCGGACGATACGCAGTATTTT. Encoded protein: CASSPYSGEPDDTQYF.

The genes are TRBV2 and TRBJ2-3; 7 nucleotides line up with TRBD2. In germline, CDR1 is SNHLY, CDR2 FYNNEI. Losses at the gene ends were 5 bases for V and 1 base for J; bases not matched to a gene: 6. This CDR3 is 15 amino acids long. Here the CDR3 DNA reads TGTGCCAGCAGTCGTACTAGCGATCGCACAGATACGCAGTATTTT. It specifies CASSRTSDRTDTQYF.

V and J are TRBV6-1 and TRBJ1-1, with D uncertain. CDR1 and CDR2 (germline): MNHNS, SASEGT. V was clipped by 3 bases and J by 2 bases, with 13 bases between them. This CDR3 spans 15 amino acids. The CDR3 loop reads CASSDSSAPNTEAFF. The CDR3, as DNA: TGTGCCAGCAGTGATAGCTCTGCCCCAAACACTGAAGCTTTCTTT.

This chain links TRBV13 with TRBJ2-1; no firm D call. V lost 4 bases and J lost 11, with 21 bases in between. The CDR3 loop spans 15 amino acids. From germline, CDR1 is PRHDT and CDR2 FYEKMQ (reference sequence). The CDR3 region is CASSSPNDEVLKQFF. The CDR3 bases are TGTGCCAGCAGCTCTCCCAATGACGAAGTACTTAAGCAGTTCTTC.

This chain links TRBV9 with TRBJ1-6, with 7 bases matching TRBD1. Trimming cost V 3 bases and J 7 bases; bases outside gene matches: 10. The length of the CDR3 is 16 residues. Germline values: CDR1 SGDLS, CDR2 YYNGEE. The CDR3 sequence is CASSGKFAGQNSPLHF. CDR3 bases: TGTGCCAGCAGCGGGAAGTTCGCGGGACAGAATTCACCCCTCCACTTT.

This clone was seen a handful of times. The V gene is TRBV2, the J gene TRBJ2-5, with 8 nucleotides matching TRBD1. There are 13 residues in the CDR3. Germline CDR1 reads SNHLY; CDR2 reads FYNNEI. J was trimmed by 5 bases and V by 5 bases; bases with no gene match: 4. The chain's CDR3 is CASSLGQVETQYF. The CDR3 region has the DNA TGTGCCAGCAGTTTGGGACAGGTGGAGACCCAGTACTTC. Combining the CDR3 with reference TRBV2 and TRBJ2-5 gives the whole variable domain EPEVTQTPSHQVTQMGQEVILRCVPISNHLYFYWYRQILGQKVEFLVSFYNNEISEKSEIFDDQFSVERPDGSNFTLKIRSTKLEDSAMYFCASSLGQVETQYFGPGTRLLVL.

The J gene is TRBJ1-2, the V gene TRBV5-1; D is perhaps TRBD1 (5 bases). V was cut by 1 base and J by 5 bases, with 12 bases left in between. Germline CDR1 and CDR2: SGHRS and YFSETQ. This CDR3 contains 14 residues. The CDR3 DNA reads as TGCGCCAGCAGCTTGAACGCTCAGGGATATGGCTACACCTTC. Its translation: CASSLNAQGYGYTF.